The entry below gives a single T cell receptor beta chain sequence along with its context. Its antigen is as yet unknown. MiXCR, run by TCRdb on the 5' RACE reads, gives a single entry per CDR3 protein. This table has several thousand distinct CDR3 sequences, 45% to 65% appearing once. Notes on the study in general: The larger cohort examined one V-J beta rearrangement, not whole repertoires.

Looked up from germline, CDR1 is DFQATT and CDR2 is SNEGSKA (reference sequence). The CDR3 is 14 amino acids. Losses at the gene ends were 6 bases for V and 2 bases for J; bases not matched to a gene: 9. This chain links TRBV20-1 with TRBJ2-5, with 7 bases fitting TRBD1. This sequence was found in a female donor with breast cancer. The sequencing input was naive CD4+ T cells sorted from blood. Subset reported: naive CD4+ T cells, CD4+CD45RA+CD25-. CDR3 in amino acids: CSARGQDRQETQYF. CDR3 sequence (DNA): TGCAGTGCCCGAGGACAGGACCGGCAAGAGACCCAGTACTTC.